The 10 T cell receptor beta chains in this list originate from one sample, sequenced in a study of blood T cell repertoires in COVID-19. TCRdb's copy holds only in-frame clones and misses some; the assay was immunoSEQ multiplex PCR. Found here are 20,000 to 30,000 clones, 88% of them singletons; the top ten hold approximately 21%. Input material: peripheral blood. All receptors come from a man in his sixties or seventies in a cohort sampled during active COVID-19.

The chain couples TRBV18 to TRBJ2-1; TRBD2 is a possible D gene (6 bases). The CDR3 length is 14 residues. Germline V lookup: CDR1 KGHSH, CDR2 LQKENI. With 3 bases removed from V and 0 bases from J, the gap between germline ends came to 6 bases. The CDR3 reads CASSPGGSYNEQFF. The DNA for the CDR3 is TGTGCCAGCTCACCGGGGGGCTCCTACAATGAGCAGTTCTTC.

The J gene is TRBJ2-5, the V gene TRBV10-3; tentatively, D is TRBD1 (7 bases). CDR3 length: 13 amino acids. CDR1 and CDR2 (germline): ENHRY, SYGVKD. The V end lost 5 bases, the J end lost 4 bases, and 11 bases lay between the germline ends. CDR3 DNA: TGTGCCATCAGTCCAGGGGGGCGAGAGACCCAGTACTTC. This codes for CAISPGGRETQYF.

The chain couples TRBV6-2 or TRBV6-3 to TRBJ2-2, with D possibly being TRBD2 (6 bases). Per the germline V gene, CDR1 is MNHEY and CDR2 is SVGEGT. CDR3 length equals 18 residues. Trimming removed 4 bases from V and 1 base from J, with 19 bases in between. The CDR3 region is CASSSFLRGRRNTGELFF. In DNA form, the CDR3 reads TGTGCCAGCAGTTCCTTCCTTCGAGGGAGGAGGAACACCGGGGAGCTGTTTTTT.

The CDR3 DNA is TGTGCCAGCAGTTCGGCGCGGGGGTACAATGAGCAGTTCTTC. Protein: CASSSARGYNEQFF. The chain couples TRBV6-2 or TRBV6-3 to TRBJ2-1; 7 bases are shared with TRBD2. Unmatched junction bases numbered 4, after V lost 4 bases and J lost 4 bases. Germline CDR1 is MNHEY and CDR2 is SVGEGT. This CDR3 has 14 amino acids.

This clone occurred once. This sequence joins TRBV18 and TRBJ1-6, with TRBD1 matching over 9 bases. Per the germline V gene, CDR1 is KGHSH and CDR2 is LQKENI. The CDR3 has 14 amino acids. V shed 6 bases and J 13 bases; nucleotides not matched to a gene: 10. This CDR3 is CASSPGTGTTPLHF. DNA for the CDR3: TGTGCCAGCTCCCCCGGGACAGGGACCACCCCCCTCCACTTT. Full variable domain (remainder filled in from reference TRBV18 and TRBJ1-6): NAGVMQNPRHLVRRRGQEARLRCSPMKGHSHVYWYRQLPEEGLKFMVYLQKENIIDESGMPKERFSAEFPKEGPSILRIQQVVRGDSAAYFCASSPGTGTTPLHFGNGTRLTVT.

The chain joins TRBV7-9 to TRBJ2-1, with D maybe TRBD2 (5 bases). Germline CDR1 and CDR2: SEHNR and FQNEAQ (reference sequence). The CDR3 totals 16 residues. V was pared by 1 base and J by 8 bases, with 18 bases between. The CDR3 protein is CASSLGRLALYDEQFF. Written as DNA, the CDR3 is TGTGCCAGCAGCTTAGGACGGCTAGCCTTATACGATGAGCAGTTCTTC.

This chain uses TRBV7-8 with TRBJ2-1; 7 nucleotides agree with TRBD2. Germline values: CDR1 SGHVS, CDR2 FQNEAQ. Trimming took 2 bases from V and 0 from J; bases not matched to a gene: 1. This CDR3 has 15 residues. CDR3 amino acids: CASSLSGNSYNEQFF. Written as DNA, the CDR3 is TGTGCCAGCAGCTTAAGCGGGAACTCCTACAATGAGCAGTTCTTC. The variable domain in full, completed from reference TRBV7-8 and TRBJ2-1, reads GAGVSQSPRYKVAKRGQDVALRCDPISGHVSLFWYQQALGQGPEFLTYFQNEAQLDKSGLPSDRFFAERPEGSVSTLKIQRTQQEDSAVYLCASSLSGNSYNEQFFGPGTRLTVL.

This clone was recorded only once. The chain joins TRBV3-1 (or the pseudogene TRBV3-2) to TRBJ1-1, with 7 bases fitting TRBD1. The CDR3 totals 14 residues. The germline CDR1 and CDR2 sequences are LGHDT and YNNKEL (reference sequence). J gave up 2 bases and V 4 bases, and 4 bases lay outside the gene matches. The chain's CDR3 is CASSLRDRNTEAFF. In nucleotides, the CDR3 is TGTGCCAGCAGCCTCCGGGACAGAAACACTGAAGCTTTCTTT.

The chain carries TRBV7-3 and TRBJ2-2; TRBD2 agrees at 7 bases. Germline trimming cut 5 bases from V and 6 bases from J; bases unmatched to any gene: 9. The length of the CDR3 is 15 residues. Germline CDR1 reads SGHTA; CDR2 reads FQGTGA. The CDR3 DNA is TGTGCCAGCAGCCGAACTAGCGCGCCGGCCGGGGAGCTGTTTTTT. Residues: CASSRTSAPAGELFF.

The sample holds a few counts of this clone. The chain joins TRBV2 to TRBJ2-7; D is possibly TRBD1 (6 bases). Germline CDR1 and CDR2: SNHLY and FYNNEI. This CDR3 has 12 residues. The V gene lost 7 bases and the J gene lost 5 bases, with 12 bases spanning the gap. The CDR3 DNA reads as TGTGCCAGCATTGGCAGGGGCAACGAGCAGTACTTC. The encoded protein is CASIGRGNEQYF. The whole variable domain, filled in from reference TRBV2 and TRBJ2-7, reads EPEVTQTPSHQVTQMGQEVILRCVPISNHLYFYWYRQILGQKVEFLVSFYNNEISEKSEIFDDQFSVERPDGSNFTLKIRSTKLEDSAMYFCASIGRGNEQYFGPGTRLTVT.